The clone carrying this TCR beta chain has a handful of counts. Produced via immunoSEQ multiplex PCR; TCRdb's table is partial and in-frame only. Among approximately 110,000 clones listed, more than 80% were seen once. The entry originates in a study of blood T cell repertoires in COVID-19. The CDR3 covers 13 residues. V lost 5 bases to trimming and J lost 11 bases, with 16 bases between them. Germline V gives CDR1 MNHNY, CDR2 SVGAGI (reference sequence). It was during active infection that Seattle patients were enrolled and then longitudinally followed. The V call is TRBV6-6, the J call TRBJ2-1, with a possible D match to TRBD1 (6 bases). The receptor comes from a woman aged 80 or older with COVID-19, enrolled during active disease. Sequenced sample: peripheral blood. The CDR3 is CASSPPGTPKQFF. For the CDR3, the DNA is TGTGCCAGCAGTCCTCCCGGGACACCTAAGCAGTTCTTC.